This T cell receptor (beta chain) was recorded in a study of cytomegalovirus exposure and HLA in healthy donors. For this clone: Its antigen is undetermined.

Germline CDR1 MDHEN, CDR2 SYDVKM. Trimming removed 4 bases from V and 6 bases from J, with 13 bases in between. The CDR3 sequence is 15 residues long. Each donor's status was that of a healthy bone marrow donor. Study results and caveats: A later analysis found most CMV-associated TCR beta chains apparently HLA-restricted. Later analysis revealed greater clonal expansion in HLA-associated TCR beta chains than in equally common others. 16,951 TCR beta sequences were associated with HLA alleles at 0.05 false discovery rate in a later analysis.

This PCR relied on a set of 60 Vbeta primers and 13 Jbeta primers. Repertoires were generated with immunoSEQ multiplex PCR, while TCRdb's copy carries only in-frame clones and drops some. The sample includes 65,000 to 75,000 clones, 65% to 70% seen only once; the top ten take under 20%. Sequencing input: PBMCs. This receptor was obtained from a man aged 35 to 55 in good health and CMV-seropositive. The gene calls are TRBV28 and TRBJ1-6; D is unresolved. CDR3: CASSSHRGTNSPLHF. CDR3 DNA sequence: TGTGCCAGCAGTTCACACCGGGGTACTAATTCACCCCTCCACTTT.